This T cell receptor (beta chain) emerged from a study of blood T cell repertoires in COVID-19. Authors' data handling: Estimation of nucleated cell counts relied on the amplification of reference gene primers. Assay: immunoSEQ multiplex PCR; the TCRdb copy retains only in-frame clones and omits some. V, J and clone size are taken as reported in that table, and D and trimming were inferred from the DNA itself. Here the sample spans 120,000 to 150,000 clones, about four fifths being singletons. Trimming cost V 2 bases and J 1 base, with 9 bases left between them. The CDR3 is made up of 15 amino acids. Looked up from germline, CDR1 is SGHAT and CDR2 is FQNNGV.

The TCR was taken from a human donor with acute or convalescent COVID-19. The donor label of this sample is uncertain. V and J are TRBV11-2 and TRBJ2-4; a possible D gene is TRBD1 (5 bases). The sample taken for sequencing was peripheral blood. CDR3 sequence reads: CASSLSAGAKNIQYF. The CDR3 DNA is TGTGCCAGCAGCTTATCAGCAGGGGCCAAAAACATTCAGTACTTC.